This T cell receptor (beta chain) was sequenced for a study of OX40 agonist ivuxolimab in advanced cancers. Study details: Patients receiving dose escalation had hepatocellular carcinoma, melanoma, renal cell or head and neck cancer. Study outcomes and limitations: Doses of 0.1 to 3.0 mg/kg were accompanied by clonal expansion of CD4+ and CD8+ blood T cells by week 6. The study found among the lowest clonal expansion in partial responders at 0.1-3.0 mg/kg. Part of the nonresponder group also had normalized T-cell clonal expansion that was low.

This clone was recorded many times. No antigen is known for it. Clones were read by immunoSEQ multiplex PCR, and TCRdb kept only the in-frame ones, dropping some. The sample has around 56,000 clones; approximately 80% are singletons. This specimen was CD4+ or CD8+ T cells sorted from blood, taken in a trial of the OX40 agonist ivuxolimab. The origin of this receptor is an adult with an advanced solid tumor such as melanoma, head and neck, liver or kidney cancer.

CDR3: CASSDDGYEQYF. In DNA form, the CDR3 reads TGTGCCAGCTCGGACGACGGTTACGAGCAGTACTTC. The chain has TRBV18 and TRBJ2-7, with D hard to call. The length of the CDR3 is 12 residues. The V end was cut by 6 bases, the J end by 4 bases, with 10 bases between. Germline CDR1 KGHSH, CDR2 LQKENI.